Listed below are T cell receptor beta chains from one sample, sequenced in a study of T cells in localized non-small cell lung cancer. Here immunoSEQ multiplex PCR was the method, and the copy in TCRdb shows in-frame clones only, minus some. The table includes roughly 38,000 clones, about 85% detected once. The specimen comprised peripheral blood, sampled before any cancer treatment. Receptors were obtained from a woman between 18 and 49 years old with stage III lung adenocarcinoma. The CDR3 runs from the conserved cysteine through the conserved F or W. A D gene is named only where the DNA matches it firmly. Where a row states a size, it is once, few, many or the class of an expanded clone; other rows omit it.

CDR3aa | CDR3nt | abundance | d_gene | j_gene | v_gene
CASSLRGGQLRNTEAFF | TGTGCCAGCAGCTTAAGAGGAGGTCAGCTACGGAACACTGAAGCTTTCTTT | . | . | TRBJ1-1 | TRBV7-8
CASSLMSVGSSGANVLTF | TGTGCCAGCAGTTTAATGAGCGTCGGAAGCTCTGGGGCCAACGTCCTGACTTTC | . | . | TRBJ2-6 | TRBV28
CATHLGATEAFF | TGTGCCACTCATCTTGGGGCCACTGAAGCTTTCTTT | . | . | TRBJ1-1 | TRBV2
CASSLRQVNTIYF | TGTGCCAGCAGCTTACGGCAGGTTAACACCATATATTTT | . | . | TRBJ1-3 | TRBV7-6
CASSLDRANTGELFF | TGTGCTAGCAGCCTGGACAGGGCGAACACCGGGGAGCTGTTTTTT | . | TRBD1 | TRBJ2-2 | TRBV7-7
CSVEEAAGGTDTQYF | TGCAGCGTTGAAGAGGCAGCGGGTGGCACAGATACGCAGTATTTT | medium-sized | . | TRBJ2-3 | TRBV29-1
CASRAGPDIQYF | TGTGCCAGCAGGGCGGGACCTGACATTCAGTACTTC | . | . | TRBJ2-4 | TRBV7-9
CASSDRGPSYNSPLHF | TGTGCCAGCAGTGACCGTGGTCCCTCCTATAATTCACCCCTCCACTTT | once | . | TRBJ1-6 | TRBV2
CASRGTANYGYTF | TGTGCCAGCAGGGGGACGGCTAACTATGGCTACACCTTC | . | . | TRBJ1-2 | TRBV6-1
CASSSPLPGQAGRTDTQYF | TGTGCCAGCAGTTCACCCTTACCCGGACAGGCCGGGCGGACAGATACGCAGTATTTT | . | TRBD1 | TRBJ2-3 | TRBV27
CASSFNRDIGELFF | TGTGCCAGCAGCTTTAACAGGGACATCGGGGAGCTGTTTTTT | . | . | TRBJ2-2 | TRBV11-3
CASSPSLVVVREAFF | TGTGCCAGCAGCCCGTCTCTGGTAGTCGTGCGTGAAGCTTTCTTT | . | . | TRBJ1-1 | TRBV7-9
CASSLVSGGYNEQFF | TGTGCCAGCAGCTTAGTTAGCGGGGGCTACAATGAGCAGTTCTTC | . | TRBD2 | TRBJ2-1 | TRBV7-2
CASSPGSDYGYTF | TGTGCCAGCAGTCCGGGGTCAGACTATGGCTACACCTTC | . | . | TRBJ1-2 | TRBV6-5
CASSLGGRGYNYGYTF | TGTGCCAGCAGTTTGGGGGGGCGTGGGTATAACTATGGCTACACCTTC | . | . | TRBJ1-2 | TRBV5-4
CASSLSRSDQPQHF | TGTGCCAGCAGCTTGAGTCGGTCCGATCAGCCCCAGCATTTT | . | . | TRBJ1-5 | TRBV5-6
CSADHGGRNNEQFF | TGCAGCGCCGACCACGGGGGGCGTAACAATGAGCAGTTCTTC | few | . | TRBJ2-1 | TRBV29-1
CASSLLSNTGELFF | TGTGCCAGCAGCTTACTATCGAACACCGGGGAGCTGTTTTTT | . | . | TRBJ2-2 | TRBV11-2
CSSLGTTEAFF | TGCAGCTCCCTGGGGACAACTGAAGCTTTCTTT | . | . | TRBJ1-1 | TRBV29-1
CASRPRGGDTEAFF | TGCGCCAGCCGCCCACGTGGGGGTGACACTGAAGCTTTCTTT | . | . | TRBJ1-1 | TRBV5-1
CASSLGRSFRVEPQHF | TGTGCCAGCAGCTTAGGCAGGTCGTTCCGAGTGGAGCCCCAGCATTTT | . | . | TRBJ1-5 | TRBV7-8
CASSHGQGSNEAFF | TGTGCCAGCAGTCACGGACAGGGGTCCAATGAAGCTTTCTTT | . | TRBD1 | TRBJ1-1 | TRBV6-1
CASSESGTGKPQHF | TGCGCCAGCAGTGAGTCCGGGACAGGCAAGCCCCAGCATTTT | once | TRBD1 | TRBJ1-5 | TRBV10-1
CASIKGGGSNEQFF | TGTGCCAGCATTAAAGGAGGGGGGTCGAATGAGCAGTTCTTC | . | . | TRBJ2-1 | TRBV6-1
CASSLEGPPYEQYF | TGCGCCAGCAGCTTGGAGGGACCGCCCTACGAGCAGTACTTC | few | . | TRBJ2-7 | TRBV5-1
CASSLNGGGQPQHF | TGTGCCAGCAGCCTAAATGGAGGAGGACAGCCCCAGCATTTT | . | . | TRBJ1-5 | TRBV7-9
CASRTKGGGTGELFF | TGTGCCAGCAGAACTAAGGGGGGGGGCACCGGGGAGCTGTTTTTT | once | . | TRBJ2-2 | TRBV6-5
CASSPLSGLDSSQETQYF | TGTGCTAGCAGCCCCCTCAGTGGTTTAGACAGCTCCCAAGAGACCCAGTACTTC | . | . | TRBJ2-5 | TRBV7-7
CASGLAGQGELDTQYF | TGTGCTAGTGGTTTGGCAGGACAGGGTGAGTTAGATACGCAGTATTTT | . | TRBD1 | TRBJ2-3 | TRBV12-5
CASRGQLGGGTDTQYF | TGTGCCAGCAGGGGACAGCTAGGGGGAGGGACAGATACGCAGTATTTT | . | . | TRBJ2-3 | TRBV5-4
CASSYRPRGYNSPLHF | TGTGCCAGCAGTTACAGGCCCAGGGGATATAATTCACCCCTCCACTTT | . | . | TRBJ1-6 | TRBV6-5
CASSGTVYGNTIYF | TGCGCCAGCAGTGGGACAGTTTACGGAAACACCATATATTTT | . | TRBD1 | TRBJ1-3 | TRBV4-1
CASSPDRPWGYTF | TGTGCCAGCAGCCCCGACAGGCCCTGGGGCTACACCTTC | few | . | TRBJ1-2 | TRBV14
CASSVTGNTEAFF | TGTGCCAGCAGTGTGACTGGGAACACTGAAGCTTTCTTT | once | . | TRBJ1-1 | TRBV6-1
CASSLTGDTEAFF | TGTGCCAGCAGCTTAACCGGGGACACTGAAGCTTTCTTT | . | . | TRBJ1-1 | TRBV7-9